Below, one T cell receptor beta chain is given with its context. Its specific antigen is unknown. Base-call qualities are not available, and no considerably larger clone is one nucleotide away. A single peripheral blood draw of roughly 0.11 L on average was collected from each donor into heparinised tubes. A BD FACSAria II and a panel including CD45RO, CCR7, CD25, CD127, CD95 and CD27 were used to sort naive, central memory, regulatory and stem cell-like memory CD4+ T cells. Purity was above 95% for every sorted population. Right away, PBMCs were isolated by Lymphoprep density gradient centrifugation and were stained directly, with no culture step. Samples were stained and sorted in pairs, with one healthy donor and one patient per experiment, so that batch effects were minimized. This sample is part of a study of beta chain features in type 1 diabetes (dated by TCRdb to 2016 to 2019). Background on the whole study: Patients and healthy donors did not differ in mean age, gender distribution, total cell number or subset yield. Whereas all 30 or so donors provided naive and central memory subsets, regulatory and stem cell-like memory subsets were isolated from just 8 patients and about eight healthy donors. The study compared TCRB repertoires of sorted circulating CD4+ T cell subsets between recently diagnosed type 1 diabetes patients and matched healthy donors. A total of 107,917,701 sorted cells were examined across all samples, and RNA yield correlated strongly with the number of cells per subset. Study-wide findings and limitations: PCR might favor shorter templates, but patient and control samples were amplified and corrected together, so any skew would affect both groups equally. Naive, central memory and regulatory TCRB repertoires appeared more similar among patients than among healthy donors. Type 1 diabetes patients showed a moderate but significant shortening of TCRB CDR3 length in all four CD4+ subsets. Sequencing cDNA rather than genomic DNA could over-represent highly expressing activated cells, although activation and CD3 levels did not differ between groups. Patients with type 1 diabetes made fewer insertions and deleted more nucleotides at VDJ recombination sites, implying thymic rearrangement abnormalities. Only small numbers of individuals were included in the HLA sub-analyses, which left unresolved whether HLA type had any influence on TCRB rearrangement.

Counted from cysteine to phenylalanine, this CDR3 has 16 amino acids. Only the CDR3 region is kept as DNA, spanning 48 bases read in frame from base 1. According to the germline V gene, CDR1 reads LGHNA and CDR2 reads YNFKEQ. V gives up 0 bases and J gives up 8 bases, and the segment between their germline ends measures 16 bases. All of the isolated RNA was reverse transcribed with the High Capacity cDNA Reverse Transcription Kit, so expressed TCRB transcripts were sequenced. Deep immunoSEQ sequencing was applied to naive, central memory and regulatory T cell samples, giving an average of roughly 3.5 million total reads per sample. Sorted cells were lysed in RLT buffer, and RNA was extracted using DNase-treated RNeasy Micro or Mini kits according to cell number. Each cell subset was processed separately to prevent cross-contamination, with patient and healthy donor samples processed together. TCRB sequences were amplified from cDNA with the immunoSEQ multiplex PCR, producing 87-bp fragments spanning the CDR3 region. Sequencing of the amplicons was done on the Illumina HiSeq platform. On the authors' methods: PCR bias was corrected computationally using synthetic template baselines, and reads within Hamming distance 2 were collapsed, with unmergeable singletons discarded. Reads were aligned to IMGT to assign V, D and J genes, CDR3 length, and insertions or deletions at six rearrangement sites. Within each subset, clonotype counts were normalized to sorted cell number, and only after that were true diversity and Gini coefficients computed with the tcR R package. The overlap coefficient, calculated on TCRB nucleotide sequences, was used to quantify repertoire sharing. Out-of-frame TCRB sequences from naive cells were analyzed to stand in for the pre-selection repertoire. In its TCRdb copy, this immuneACCESS table keeps in-frame sequences only and misses some clones. Where compared with another copy, unresolved V genes explain less than half of these, and the others have no known cause. D and trimming were read from the DNA, whereas the V and J calls and clone size are those reported in that table. The sample table records 350,000 to 450,000 clones; roughly 15% of these occur just once. Around 0.02% of the sample is in the top ten clones.

The sample taken for sequencing was naive CD4+ T cells from blood. Reading the label with the study, this specimen's cell subset or site is: true naive CD4+ T cells. The receptor was derived from a woman between 18 and 29 years old in good health. Recombination connected TRBV4-2 to TRBJ1-4, with TRBD1 as a weak D call on 5 bases. The base sequence is TGTGCCAGCAGCCAAGAGAGGAGCCAGGGTGGGGAAAAACTGTTTTTT. This codes for CASSQERSQGGEKLFF.